This TCR beta chain originates from a study of post-analysis software for immune sequencing data. For the study at large: In terms of disease course, relapsing-remitting, secondary progressive and progressive-relapsing multiple sclerosis were included.

Findings of the study overall: Co-batched samples clustered tightly together by F measure. A handful of TRBV segments appeared more often in patients than in controls, and TRBV5-6, TRBV5-1 and TRBV20-1 were among these. A significant reduction in normalized Chao1 diversity was observed in multiple sclerosis patients versus controls.

The CDR3 contains 14 residues. Trimming stripped 2 bases from V and 4 bases from J, with 10 bases between. From germline, CDR1 is SGHTA and CDR2 FQGNSA. This clonotype turned up a few times. Antigen unknown. Carried by the TCR beta cDNA libraries were unique molecular identifiers. A population of roughly 1 to 11 million T cells gave rise to roughly 0.5 million cDNA molecules. Using its own MiXCR run on the PCR reads, TCRdb lists one record per CDR3 protein. Here the sample spans 750,000 to 950,000 distinct CDR3 sequences, about 57% being singletons. The sample comprised blood. This receptor was identified in a girl aged 5 to 17 with multiple sclerosis. The chain carries TRBV7-2 and TRBJ2-3; unclear D gene. DNA of the CDR3: TGTGCCAGCAGCTTAATTCACCGCCCAGATACGCAGTATTTT. This encodes CASSLIHRPDTQYF.